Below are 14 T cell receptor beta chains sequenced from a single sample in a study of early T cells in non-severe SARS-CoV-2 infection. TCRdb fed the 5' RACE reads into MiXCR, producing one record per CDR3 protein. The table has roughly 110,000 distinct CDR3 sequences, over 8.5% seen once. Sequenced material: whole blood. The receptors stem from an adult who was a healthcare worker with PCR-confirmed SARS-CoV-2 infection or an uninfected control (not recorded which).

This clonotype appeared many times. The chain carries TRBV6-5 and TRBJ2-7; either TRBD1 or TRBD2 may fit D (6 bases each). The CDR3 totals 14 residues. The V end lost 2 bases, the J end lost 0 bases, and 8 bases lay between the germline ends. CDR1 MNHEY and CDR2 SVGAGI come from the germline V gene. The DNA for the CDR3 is TGTGCCAGCAGTTACGGGGGGCGCTCCTACGAGCAGTACTTC. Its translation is CASSYGGRSYEQYF.

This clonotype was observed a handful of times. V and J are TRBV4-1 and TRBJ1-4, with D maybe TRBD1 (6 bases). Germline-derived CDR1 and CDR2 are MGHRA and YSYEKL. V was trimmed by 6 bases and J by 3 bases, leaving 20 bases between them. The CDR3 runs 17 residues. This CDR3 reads CASSRRDTFLSNEKLFF. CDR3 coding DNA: TGCGCCAGCAGTCGTCGGGACACCTTCTTGTCTAATGAAAAACTGTTTTTT.

DNA of the CDR3: TGTGCCAGCAGTGAACTAGCGGGAGTTGTAGATACGCAGTATTTT. It yields the protein CASSELAGVVDTQYF. The chain couples TRBV2 to TRBJ2-3; 10 bases match TRBD2. CDR1 is SNHLY and CDR2 is FYNNEI in the germline V gene. The CDR3 is made up of 15 amino acids. V gave up 2 bases and J gave up 5 bases; unmatched junction bases: 4.

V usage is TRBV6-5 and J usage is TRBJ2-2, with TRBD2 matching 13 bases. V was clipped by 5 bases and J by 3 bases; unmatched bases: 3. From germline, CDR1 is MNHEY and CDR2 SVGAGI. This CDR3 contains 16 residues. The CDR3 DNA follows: TGTGCCAGCAGTCGGACTAGCGGGAGACACACCGGGGAGCTGTTTTTT. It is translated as CASSRTSGRHTGELFF.

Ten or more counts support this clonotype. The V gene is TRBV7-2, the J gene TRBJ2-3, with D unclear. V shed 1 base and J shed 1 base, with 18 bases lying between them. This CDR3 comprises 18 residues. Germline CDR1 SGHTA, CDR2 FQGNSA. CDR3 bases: TGTGCCAGCAGCTTAGGACTTCCATCCCCGGTGGGCACAGATACGCAGTATTTT. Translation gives CASSLGLPSPVGTDTQYF.

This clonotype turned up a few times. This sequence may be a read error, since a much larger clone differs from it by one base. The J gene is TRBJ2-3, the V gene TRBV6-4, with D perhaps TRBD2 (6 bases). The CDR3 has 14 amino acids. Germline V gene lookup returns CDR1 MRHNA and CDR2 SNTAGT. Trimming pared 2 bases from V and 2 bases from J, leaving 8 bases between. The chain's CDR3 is CASSDGGNTDTQYF. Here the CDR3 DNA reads TGTGCCAGCAGTGACGGCGGGAACACAGATACGCAGTATTTT.

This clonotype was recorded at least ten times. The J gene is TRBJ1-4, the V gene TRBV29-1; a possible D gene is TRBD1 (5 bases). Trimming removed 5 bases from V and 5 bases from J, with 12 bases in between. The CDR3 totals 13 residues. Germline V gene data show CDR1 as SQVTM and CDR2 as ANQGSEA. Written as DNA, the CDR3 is TGCAGCGTTAAGGGGAGCAGCAATGAAAAACTGTTTTTT. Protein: CSVKGSSNEKLFF.

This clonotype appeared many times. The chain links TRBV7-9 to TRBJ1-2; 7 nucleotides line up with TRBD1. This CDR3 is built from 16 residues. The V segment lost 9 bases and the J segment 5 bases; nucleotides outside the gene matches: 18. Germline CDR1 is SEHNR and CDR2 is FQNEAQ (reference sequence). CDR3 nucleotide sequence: TGTGCCAGTCGAAAAACCGGGACAGAGTATACGTATGGCTACACCTTC. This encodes CASRKTGTEYTYGYTF.

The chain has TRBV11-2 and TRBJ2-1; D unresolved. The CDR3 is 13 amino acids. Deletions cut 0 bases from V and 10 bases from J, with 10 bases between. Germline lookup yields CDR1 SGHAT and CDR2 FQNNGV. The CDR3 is CASSLDPLAEQFF. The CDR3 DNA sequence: TGTGCCAGCAGCTTAGATCCTCTGGCAGAGCAGTTCTTC.

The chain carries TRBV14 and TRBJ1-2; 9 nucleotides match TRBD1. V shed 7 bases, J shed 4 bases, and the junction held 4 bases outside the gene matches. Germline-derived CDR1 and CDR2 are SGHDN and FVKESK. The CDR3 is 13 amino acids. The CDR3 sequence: CASTAGQGYGYTF. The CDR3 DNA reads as TGTGCCAGCACCGCGGGACAGGGCTATGGCTACACCTTC.

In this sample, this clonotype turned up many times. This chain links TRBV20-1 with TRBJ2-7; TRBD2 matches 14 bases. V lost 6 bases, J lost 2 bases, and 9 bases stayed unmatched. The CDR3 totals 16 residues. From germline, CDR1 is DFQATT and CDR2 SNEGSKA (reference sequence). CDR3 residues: CSATGTSGRTAYEQYF. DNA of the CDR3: TGCAGTGCCACCGGGACTAGCGGGAGAACAGCCTACGAGCAGTACTTC.

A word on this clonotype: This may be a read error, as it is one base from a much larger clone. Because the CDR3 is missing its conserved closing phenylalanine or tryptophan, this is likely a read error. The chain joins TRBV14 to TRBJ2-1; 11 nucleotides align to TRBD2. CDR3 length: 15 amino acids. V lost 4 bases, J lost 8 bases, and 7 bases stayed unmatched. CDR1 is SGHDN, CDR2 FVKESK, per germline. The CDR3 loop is CASSPPSGRWYEQFS. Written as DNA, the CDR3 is TGTGCCAGCAGCCCACCTAGCGGGAGGTGGTATGAGCAGTTCTCC.

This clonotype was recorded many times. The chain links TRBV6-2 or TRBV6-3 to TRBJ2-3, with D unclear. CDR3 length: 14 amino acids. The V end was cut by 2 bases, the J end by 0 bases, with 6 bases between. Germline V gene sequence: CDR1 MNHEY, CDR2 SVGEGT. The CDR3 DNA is TGTGCCAGCAGTTACCAAGACAGCACAGATACGCAGTATTTT. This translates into CASSYQDSTDTQYF.

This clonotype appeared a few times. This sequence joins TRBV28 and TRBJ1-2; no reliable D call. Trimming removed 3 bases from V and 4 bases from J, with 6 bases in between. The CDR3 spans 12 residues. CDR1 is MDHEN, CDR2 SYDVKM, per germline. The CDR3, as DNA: TGTGCCAGCAGTTTTCGGGGCTATGGCTACACCTTC. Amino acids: CASSFRGYGYTF.